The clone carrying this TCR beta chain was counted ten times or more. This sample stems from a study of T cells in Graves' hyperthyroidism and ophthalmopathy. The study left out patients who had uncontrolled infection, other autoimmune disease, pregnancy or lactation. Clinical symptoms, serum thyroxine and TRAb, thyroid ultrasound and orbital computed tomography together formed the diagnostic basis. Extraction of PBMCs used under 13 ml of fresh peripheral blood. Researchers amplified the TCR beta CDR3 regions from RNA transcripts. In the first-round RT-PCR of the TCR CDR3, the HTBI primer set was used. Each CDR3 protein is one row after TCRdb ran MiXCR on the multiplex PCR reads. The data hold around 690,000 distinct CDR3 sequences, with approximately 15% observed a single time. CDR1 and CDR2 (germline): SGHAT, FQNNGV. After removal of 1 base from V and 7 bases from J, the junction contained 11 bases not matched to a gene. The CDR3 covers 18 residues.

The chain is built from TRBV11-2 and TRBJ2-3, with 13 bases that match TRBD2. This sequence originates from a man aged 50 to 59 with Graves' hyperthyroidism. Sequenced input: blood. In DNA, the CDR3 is TGTGCCAGCAGCTTAGCTCCCGGACTAGCGGGAGTTCTGAATACGCAGTATTTT. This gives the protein CASSLAPGLAGVLNTQYF.